A single sample is the source of the 29 T cell receptor beta chains below, sequenced in a study of blood T cells in healthy people across ages. The use of a sample-barcoded 5' primer and a J-beta primer mix characterized a second PCR of roughly 7 to 11 cycles. TCRdb reprocessed the 5' RACE reads with MiXCR, giving one entry per CDR3 protein. In the table there are 650,000 to 1,000,000 distinct CDR3 sequences, 35% to 40% of which are singletons. Specimen: blood. These receptors all come from a man younger than 30 in good health.

The chain combines TRBV4-1 with TRBJ1-2; D possibly corresponds to TRBD1 (6 bases). V was trimmed by 1 base and J by 8 bases, leaving 14 bases between them. Germline V gene sequence: CDR1 MGHRA, CDR2 YSYEKL. The CDR3 covers 14 residues. CDR3: CASSQGQGKGGYTF. The CDR3 DNA reads TGCGCCAGCAGCCAAGGCCAGGGGAAAGGGGGCTACACCTTC.

The genes are TRBV6-2 or TRBV6-3 and TRBJ2-5, with D possibly TRBD2 on 6 matching bases. The better agreement between TRBJ2-7 and the DNA end casts doubt on the J call. Germline CDR1 reads MNHEY; CDR2 reads SVGEGT. This CDR3 is 14 amino acids long. The CDR3 region is CATRRDLGTYEQYF. In DNA form, the CDR3 reads TGTGCCACCAGGCGGGACCTAGGGACCTACGAGCAGTACTTC.

The V call is TRBV7-3, the J call TRBJ1-1; D gene uncertain. Trimming removed 1 base from V and 2 bases from J, with 8 bases in between. Germline CDR1 SGHTA, CDR2 FQGTGA. The CDR3 consists of 14 residues. The CDR3, as DNA: TGTGCCAGCAGCTTAAATCCCCAAAACACTGAAGCTTTCTTT. Translating it yields CASSLNPQNTEAFF.

Remarks on this clonotype: The germline gene is not matched at one end of the junction; a read error may be the cause. The chain is built from TRBV7-9 and TRBJ2-4; 8 bases line up with TRBD2. The CDR3 consists of 15 residues. Germline-derived CDR1 and CDR2 are SEHNR and FQNEAQ (reference sequence). The CDR3 bases are TGTGCCGGCAGCTTACTCTGGCGGGGGGATGGTGAGCAGTACTTC. Its protein is CAGSLLWRGDGEQYF.

V is TRBV4-1 and J is TRBJ1-6; D call uncertain. The V end was cut by 1 base, the J end by 7 bases, with 11 bases between. The CDR3 length is 15 residues. CDR1 is MGHRA and CDR2 is YSYEKL in the germline V gene. CDR3 in amino acids: CASSQARAENSPLHF. The CDR3 DNA sequence: TGCGCCAGCAGCCAAGCGCGGGCAGAGAATTCACCCCTCCACTTT.

The table lists this clonotype with a count of one. The chain couples TRBV20-1 to TRBJ2-4; 8 nucleotides agree with TRBD2. Trimming removed 5 bases from V and 8 bases from J; junction bases left unmatched: 8. Looked up from germline, CDR1 is DFQATT and CDR2 is SNEGSKA (reference sequence). The CDR3 consists of 13 residues. This CDR3 reads CSAPWGTRDIQYF. In DNA form, the CDR3 reads TGCAGTGCTCCTTGGGGGACTAGAGACATTCAGTACTTC.

This clonotype was seen a few times. V and J are TRBV9 and TRBJ1-2; no clear D. Germline V CDR1 and CDR2: SGDLS, YYNGEE. The V end lost 0 bases, the J end lost 2 bases, and 8 bases lay between the germline ends. There are 14 residues in the CDR3. DNA for the CDR3: TGTGCCAGCAGCGTAGAGGGCAGGAACTATGGCTACACCTTC. Encoded protein: CASSVEGRNYGYTF.

The chain is built from TRBV20-1 and TRBJ2-1; 7 bases map to TRBD1. Gene TRBJ2-7 matches the end of the DNA better, so the J call may be wrong. The CDR3 consists of 12 residues. Germline CDR1 reads DFQATT; CDR2 reads SNEGSKA (reference sequence). This CDR3 is CSAQIRGNEQYF. The DNA for the CDR3 is TGCAGTGCTCAGATCAGGGGGAATGAGCAGTACTTC.

This clonotype occurred many times. The V gene is TRBV12-3 or TRBV12-4, the J gene TRBJ1-1, with D possibly TRBD1 on 5 matching bases. V lost 5 bases to trimming and J lost 5 bases, with 12 bases between them. CDR3 length: 13 residues. The CDR3 nucleotides read TGTGCCAGCAGTCCGGGGGGGAGAACTGAAGCTTTCTTT. Its protein product is CASSPGGRTEAFF.

The chain joins TRBV4-3 to TRBJ2-4, with TRBD1 matching over 10 bases. Trimming took 0 bases from V and 11 from J; bases not matched to a gene: 7. The CDR3 is made up of 15 amino acids. CDR1 is LGHNA and CDR2 is YSLEER in the germline V gene. CDR3 in DNA: TGCGCCAGCAGCCAAGATCTAAGGGACAGGGGCTTTCAGTACTTC. This encodes CASSQDLRDRGFQYF.

The chain combines TRBV7-2 with TRBJ2-1; either TRBD1 or TRBD2 may supply D (5 bases each). CDR1 and CDR2 from the germline V gene are SGHTA and FQGNSA. The length of the CDR3 is 16 residues. Trimming cost V 2 bases and J 2 bases, with 13 bases left between them. The CDR3 DNA follows: TGTGCCAGCAGCTTATCGGTAAGAGGGGCCTACAATGAGCAGTTCTTC. Its translation: CASSLSVRGAYNEQFF.

V and J are TRBV2 and TRBJ2-1, with D possibly being TRBD1 (6 bases). Germline V gene lookup returns CDR1 SNHLY and CDR2 FYNNEI. The germline V and J ends were trimmed by 6 bases and 7 bases, with 19 bases remaining between them. The CDR3 spans 15 residues. The CDR3 is CASSKDPGQLNEQFF. CDR3 nucleotide sequence: TGTGCCAGCAGCAAAGACCCCGGACAGCTAAATGAGCAGTTCTTC.

This clonotype was found a few times. V is TRBV5-1 and J is TRBJ2-1; the D is unclear. V lost 0 bases and J 7 bases, leaving 17 bases between the germline ends. Germline CDR1 is SGHRS and CDR2 is YFSETQ. This CDR3 is built from 16 residues. The CDR3 region has the DNA TGCGCCAGCAGCTTGGAAGGGCGGATGTTGGTGAATGAGCAGTTCTTC. It codes for CASSLEGRMLVNEQFF.

This clonotype was seen a few times. V gene TRBV12-3 or TRBV12-4 combines with J gene TRBJ1-6, with D possibly matching TRBD1 (5 bases). V was trimmed by 7 bases and J by 5 bases, leaving 12 bases between them. This CDR3 has 14 residues. The CDR3, as DNA: TGTGCCAGCACCTGGGGGACGGATAATTCACCCCTCCACTTT. It is translated as CASTWGTDNSPLHF.

The rearrangement uses TRBV20-1 and TRBJ1-1; 8 bases map to TRBD1. The V gene's germline CDR1 is DFQATT and CDR2 SNEGSKA (reference sequence). The CDR3 is made up of 14 amino acids. V gave up 5 bases and J gave up 2 bases; unmatched junction bases: 7. The CDR3 sequence is CSAPWTGTNTEAFF. The CDR3, as DNA: TGCAGTGCTCCCTGGACAGGGACCAACACTGAAGCTTTCTTT.

The CDR3 loop reads CASSLVLGDRSSYNEQFF. The CDR3 DNA reads TGTGCCAGCAGCTTAGTTTTGGGGGACAGGAGCTCCTACAATGAGCAGTTCTTC. V gene TRBV7-6 combines with J gene TRBJ2-1; 8 bases agree with TRBD1. CDR3 size: 18 residues. Germline V gene sequence: CDR1 SGHVS, CDR2 FNYEAQ. J lost 0 bases, V lost 1 base, and 8 bases had no gene match.

This chain uses TRBV20-1 with TRBJ1-4; TRBD1 might be the D (5 bases). V was cut by 6 bases and J by 0 bases, with 11 bases left in between. Germline CDR1 and CDR2: DFQATT and SNEGSKA (reference sequence). This CDR3 has 14 residues. The CDR3 region is CSAGRLATNEKLFF. CDR3 DNA: TGCAGTGCGGGGCGTCTAGCAACTAATGAAAAACTGTTTTTT.

The chain is built from TRBV6-6 and TRBJ2-3, with TRBD1 matching over 9 bases. Germline CDR1 is MNHNY and CDR2 is SVGAGI (reference sequence). J gave up 4 bases and V 6 bases, and 8 bases lay outside the gene matches. The CDR3 contains 15 residues. The CDR3 coding sequence is TGTGCCAGCAGCAACGGGGACAGGGTTCCAGATACGCAGTATTTT. Translating gives CASSNGDRVPDTQYF.

The chain combines TRBV7-8 with TRBJ1-1; D is uncertain. Trimming took 1 base from V and 3 from J, leaving 18 bases between them. The CDR3 is 17 amino acids. Germline V gene lookup returns CDR1 SGHVS and CDR2 FQNEAQ. The CDR3 nucleotides are TGTGCCAGCAGCTTAGTGGCTGTTGTCGGTGGGTACACTGAAGCTTTCTTT. As protein: CASSLVAVVGGYTEAFF.

The chain links TRBV4-2 to TRBJ2-3; 7 nucleotides line up with TRBD2. The CDR3 is 15 residues long. V trimming: 0 bases; J trimming: 1 base; junction bases outside the gene matches: 1. The germline CDR1 and CDR2 sequences are LGHNA and YNFKEQ. CDR3 in DNA: TGTGCCAGCAGCCAAGATACTAGCGGCACAGATACGCAGTATTTT. Its protein is CASSQDTSGTDTQYF.

The chain uses TRBV20-1 and TRBJ1-1; 10 bases line up with TRBD1. In germline, CDR1 is DFQATT, CDR2 SNEGSKA (reference sequence). The CDR3 extends over 14 amino acids. The ends lost 3 bases at V and 3 bases at J; junction bases unmatched: 4. CDR3 sequence: CSASPGTGDTEAFF. In DNA form, the CDR3 reads TGCAGTGCTAGTCCCGGGACAGGGGACACTGAAGCTTTCTTT.

This clonotype was counted between two and nine times. Here the CDR3 reads CASSPDEGFTEAFF. The CDR3 DNA sequence: TGCGCCAGCAGCCCGGACGAGGGTTTCACTGAAGCTTTCTTT. The chain combines TRBV5-1 with TRBJ1-1; D is unclear. Germline values: CDR1 SGHRS, CDR2 YFSETQ. Deletions cut 4 bases from V and 4 bases from J, with 14 bases between. The CDR3 loop spans 14 amino acids.

Points on this clonotype: Sequence at one end of the junction differs from germline and may be a read error. CDR3 region: CASSQDRGPYNGQFF. Here the CDR3 DNA reads TGTGCCAGCAGCCAAGACAGGGGACCCTACAATGGGCAGTTCTTC. This chain links TRBV14 with TRBJ2-1; maybe TRBD1 (6 bases). Germline V CDR1 and CDR2: SGHDN, FVKESK. This CDR3 has 15 residues.

This clonotype was counted ten times or more. V gene TRBV19 combines with J gene TRBJ2-3; D assignment may be TRBD1 or TRBD2 (5 bases each). Germline V gene sequence: CDR1 LNHDA, CDR2 SQIVND (reference sequence). Trimming pared 4 bases from V and 4 bases from J, leaving 12 bases between. The CDR3 totals 14 residues. The CDR3 region has the DNA TGTGCCAGTAGTACTTACAGGAGGCCAGATACGCAGTATTTT. This sequence encodes CASSTYRRPDTQYF.

The sample holds a few counts of this clonotype. The chain employs TRBV7-9 and TRBJ1-1; D unclear. Germline CDR1 and CDR2: SEHNR and FQNEAQ (reference sequence). This CDR3 region has 15 residues. V shed 4 bases and J shed 1 base, with 13 bases lying between them. CDR3 protein: CASSSQSKGNTEAFF. CDR3 DNA sequence: TGTGCCAGCAGCTCGCAGTCAAAGGGGAACACTGAAGCTTTCTTT.

The chain employs TRBV20-1 and TRBJ1-5, with D possibly TRBD1 on 6 matching bases. CDR1 is DFQATT and CDR2 is SNEGSKA in the germline V gene (reference sequence). The CDR3 covers 14 residues. Trimming shortened V by 1 base and J by 4 bases, and 11 bases separated the two germline ends. The CDR3 sequence: CSARGGGANQPQHF. In DNA, the CDR3 is TGCAGTGCTAGAGGAGGGGGGGCTAATCAGCCCCAGCATTTT.

This clonotype was counted a few times. V gene TRBV6-5 combines with J gene TRBJ2-2; D not certain. V was trimmed by 3 bases and J by 4 bases, leaving 6 bases between them. The CDR3 has 13 amino acids. Germline values: CDR1 MNHEY, CDR2 SVGAGI. CDR3 coding DNA: TGTGCCAGCAGTTATGGTACCACCGGGGAGCTGTTTTTT. It specifies CASSYGTTGELFF.

This clonotype was counted many times. The J gene is TRBJ1-2, the V gene TRBV12-3 or TRBV12-4; D is unresolved. This CDR3 is 15 amino acids long. V was pared by 3 bases and J by 0 bases, with 11 bases between. CDR3 coding DNA: TGTGCCAGCAGTTTCGGCCGCGAAGCTAACTATGGCTACACCTTC. Translated, it gives CASSFGREANYGYTF.

The J gene is TRBJ1-5, the V gene TRBV18, with D perhaps matching TRBD1 (6 bases). The CDR3 runs to 15 residues. Trimming stripped 4 bases from V and 7 bases from J, with 17 bases between. Germline CDR1 KGHSH, CDR2 LQKENI. CDR3 DNA sequence: TGTGCCAGCTCACAACAGGGTGGCTCCGGGCAGCCCCAGCATTTT. Translation: CASSQQGGSGQPQHF. The entire variable domain, with the rest obtained from reference TRBV18 and TRBJ1-5, is as follows: NAGVMQNPRHLVRRRGQEARLRCSPMKGHSHVYWYRQLPEEGLKFMVYLQKENIIDESGMPKERFSAEFPKEGPSILRIQQVVRGDSAAYFCASSQQGGSGQPQHFGDGTRLSIL.